These T cell receptor beta chains were read from a single sample in a study of shared clonotypes between healthy human individuals. The table came from immunoSEQ multiplex PCR; TCRdb's copy has only in-frame clones and leaves some out. The sample includes about 750,000 clones, 80% to 95% of them seen just once. The sequencing sample was made of naive CD8+ T cells sorted from blood. The receptors come from a man aged 25-45 years in good health. Both conserved end residues are part of each CDR3.

V: TRBV28
J: TRBJ2-5
CDR3: CASSLRQGLRGETQYF

V: TRBV11-2
J: TRBJ1-2
CDR3: CASSPDTGGNYGYTF

V: TRBV7-6
J: TRBJ2-1
CDR3: CASSLVSDNEQFF

V: TRBV19
J: TRBJ1-4
CDR3: CASSSTDGYANEKLFF

V: TRBV27
J: TRBJ2-7
CDR3: CASSPLAGGPFSRYEQYF

V: TRBV11-3
J: TRBJ2-7
CDR3: CASSSGTGMNEQYF

V: TRBV11-2
J: TRBJ2-5
CDR3: CASSPWEGARETQYF

V: TRBV27
J: TRBJ2-3
CDR3: CASSPRDRVTDTQYF

V: TRBV7-8
J: TRBJ2-1
CDR3: CASSPAGDTQSNEQFF

V: TRBV4-1
J: TRBJ2-7
CDR3: CASSQDRSGSSYEQYF

V: TRBV11-2
J: TRBJ2-7
CDR3: CASSLALTGARFEQYF

V: TRBV5-1
J: TRBJ2-7
CDR3: CASSHTSGTSYEQYF

V: TRBV27
J: TRBJ2-3
CDR3: CASSYLESFSTDTQYF

V: TRBV11-3
J: TRBJ2-2
CDR3: CASSLGGANTGELFF

V: TRBV19
J: TRBJ2-1
CDR3: CASSIVAGGREQFF

V: TRBV18
J: TRBJ2-7
CDR3: CASSPPQGMIEQYF

V: TRBV5-5
J: TRBJ2-5
CDR3: CASSLSFYRDREETQYF

V: TRBV15
J: TRBJ2-3
CDR3: CATNPPYTDTQYF